Reported below is one T cell receptor (beta chain). Its recognized antigen is unknown. No much larger clone is present one base from it, and per-base qualities are unavailable. The data were taken from a study of blood T cell repertoires in COVID-19 (dated by TCRdb to 2018 to 2020). A note on the overall study: Samples from collaborators originated in the United States, Italy and Spain and spanned both the acute and convalescent phases of COVID-19. A freely available public database, intended as a resource for researchers studying the immune response to SARS-CoV-2, is where the repertoires were released. Where HLA class I and class II types were available, the types were taken from metadata supplied by the sample provider, not from assay-based typing. Deeply sampled blood TCRbeta repertoires from subjects exposed to, actively infected with, or recovered from COVID-19 were included in the dataset. The material from the prospective study consisted of cDNA or gDNA derived from T cells, B-cell-depleted T cells, or PBMCs. The samples were drawn from the first 160 participants of the ongoing ImmuneRACE study and from 1,254 subjects provided by 6 global collaborators. Sample metadata almost always included a de-identified subject ID, COVID-19 status, age in years and sex. What the study reported, not specific to this receptor: The quantity of clinical and demographic metadata differed by source and by participant and was supplied without curation.

The collaborating institutions used their own protocols to collect whole blood in K2EDTA tubes. For TCRbeta analysis, collaborator samples were shipped as frozen whole blood, as isolated PBMCs, or as DNA extracted from either sample type. TCRbeta CDR3 regions were amplified from genomic DNA by means of the immunoSEQ Assay, a bias-controlled multiplex PCR. The study's own analysis went as follows. The number of nucleated cells in each sample was estimated from the amplification of reference gene primers within the assay. To quantify the absolute abundance of each unique TCRbeta CDR3 rearrangement, sequence reads were collapsed and filtered. For each sample, productive Simpson clonality was calculated as the square root of Simpson's diversity index across productive rearrangements. TCRdb holds this immuneACCESS table with in-frame rearrangements only. Some clones are missing; in checked studies, unresolved V genes explain under half, and the rest has no known cause. That table gives V, J and clone size, and the DNA gave D and trimming. This sample has over 75,000 clones in its table, and nearly 90% of those were observed once. The top ten clones comprise approximately 5.2% of the sample.

The CDR3 has 18 amino acids, counting the end cysteine and phenylalanine. Only CDR3 DNA is held: 54 bases, read in frame from base 1. The germline V gene yields MNHEY for CDR1 and SVGEGT for CDR2. Trimming takes 6 bases from V and 0 bases from J, and the germline ends sit 21 bases apart. Specimen: peripheral blood. This chain joins TRBV6-2 or TRBV6-3 to TRBJ1-5; TRBD1 is a possible D gene, resting on 6 matching bases. The source of this sequence is a woman of 80 years or more with active COVID-19. The CDR3 is CASSGGRAGAYSNQPQHF. The DNA sequence reads TGTGCCAGCAGCGGCGGGAGGGCAGGGGCTTATAGCAATCAGCCCCAGCATTTT.